This TCR beta chain was sequenced in a study of blood T cell repertoires in COVID-19. Study-wide context: COVID-19 samples collected from the United States, Italy and Spain covered acute and convalescent phases. Sample material is recorded as cDNA or gDNA derived from T cells, B-cell-depleted T cells, or PBMCs.

The CDR3 runs to 16 residues. With 5 bases clipped from V and 2 bases from J, the junction kept 8 bases outside the gene matches. Looked up from germline, CDR1 is SGHVS and CDR2 is FNYEAQ. In the original processing: For nucleated cells, counts were estimated from reference gene primer amplification. Generated by immunoSEQ multiplex PCR, the TCRdb table keeps only in-frame clones and is missing some. The DNA was the basis for D and trimming; V, J and clone size are from that table. Of more than 9,500 clones in the sample, 65% to 90% were seen once. The sequenced sample was peripheral blood. The TCR originated in an older woman with acute or convalescent COVID-19. The chain employs TRBV7-6 and TRBJ2-3, with TRBD2 matching over 9 bases. This CDR3 reads CASSLTSGGFTDTQYF. The CDR3 DNA reads TGTGCCAGCAGCCTCACCAGCGGGGGGTTCACAGATACGCAGTATTTT.